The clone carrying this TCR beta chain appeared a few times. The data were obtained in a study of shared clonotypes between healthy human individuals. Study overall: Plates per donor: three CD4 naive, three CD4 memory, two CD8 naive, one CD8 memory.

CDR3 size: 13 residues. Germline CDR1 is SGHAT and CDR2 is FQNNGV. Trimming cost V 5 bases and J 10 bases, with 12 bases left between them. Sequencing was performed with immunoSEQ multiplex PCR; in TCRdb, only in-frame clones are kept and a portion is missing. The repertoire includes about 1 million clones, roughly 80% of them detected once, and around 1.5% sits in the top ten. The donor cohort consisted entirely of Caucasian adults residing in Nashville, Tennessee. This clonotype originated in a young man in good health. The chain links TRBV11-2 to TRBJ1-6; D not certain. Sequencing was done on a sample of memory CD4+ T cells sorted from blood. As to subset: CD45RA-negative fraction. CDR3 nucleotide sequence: TGTGCCAGCAGCCCTGAAAGGGAATCACCCCTCCACTTT. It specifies CASSPERESPLHF. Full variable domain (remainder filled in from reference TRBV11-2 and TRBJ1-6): EAGVAQSPRYKIIEKRQSVAFWCNPISGHATLYWYQQILGQGPKLLIQFQNNGVVDDSQLPKDRFSAERLKGVDSTLKIQPAKLEDSAVYLCASSPERESPLHFGNGTRLTVT.